Detailed here is one T cell receptor beta chain. Its antigen is still unknown. Antigen-specific CD4+ T cells were expanded with viral peptide pools in the ViraFEST assay before sequencing. When ten to eleven days of culture had elapsed, CD4+ T cells were isolated. Neither prior SARS-CoV-2 infection nor positive nucleocapsid antibodies were present in the vaccine recipients. They grew over 1.5 million PBMC in each well, adding approximately 10 IU/ml IL-2 and 8 to 10 ug/ml peptides. On both days 3 and 7, half of the culture medium was replaced with IL-2 medium. The data were taken from a study of vaccination effects on CD4 cells after COVID-19. The ends were cut back, 8 bases at V and 6 bases at J, with 17 bases in the middle. Germline V gives CDR1 LNHDA, CDR2 SQIVND (reference sequence). This CDR3 comprises 13 residues. The repertoire was sequenced with immunoSEQ multiplex PCR; TCRdb's copy has only in-frame clones and lacks some. The data hold approximately 54,000 clones, with around 75% observed a single time.

V is TRBV19 and J is TRBJ2-7; weak D call: TRBD2 (7 bases). Here the sequenced sample was CD4+ T cells from PBMCs cultured with HCoV-229E spike peptides, taken before COVID-19 vaccination. The sequence came from a human donor who received a COVID-19 vaccine. The CDR3 loop reads CASSDSGGLEQYV. CDR3 nucleotides: TGTGCCAGTTCCGACTCCGGGGGGCTCGAGCAGTACGTC.